This TCR beta chain was recorded in a study of early T cells in non-severe SARS-CoV-2 infection. The overall study: Bulk RNA taken from unsorted whole blood was sequenced, leaving chains unpaired.

The CDR3 is made up of 13 amino acids. V lost 5 bases and J 1 base, leaving 8 bases between the germline ends. This clonotype was observed a single time. Individual cDNA molecules each received unique molecular identifiers attached to them. One entry per CDR3 protein, called by TCRdb with MiXCR from the 5' RACE reads. This repertoire shows around 26,000 distinct CDR3 sequences, approximately 5.1% found once; its top ten account for 6.6%. This sequence originates from an adult who was a healthcare worker with PCR-confirmed SARS-CoV-2 infection or an uninfected control (not recorded which). The genes are TRBV12-3 or TRBV12-4 and TRBJ1-1; D is unclear. Material for sequencing was whole blood. The CDR3 nucleotides are TGTGCCAGCAGTCCGAGACAGAACACTGAAGCTTTCTTT. Amino acid sequence: CASSPRQNTEAFF.